This TCR beta chain was retrieved from a study of blood T cell repertoires in COVID-19. Germline loops: CDR1 ENHRY, CDR2 SYGVKD. The CDR3 totals 12 residues. V was cut by 7 bases and J by 5 bases, with 12 bases left in between. Data came from immunoSEQ multiplex PCR; TCRdb stores just in-frame clones and leaves some out. The table shows 150,000 or so clones, with less than 90% occurring only once. Sequenced material: PBMCs or T cells enriched from blood (not recorded which). The chain employs TRBV10-3 and TRBJ2-7, with no clear D. This TCR was recovered from a woman between 45 and 65 years old who had recovered from COVID-19. The CDR3 sequence: CAIMGLSDEQYF. The CDR3, as DNA: TGTGCCATCATGGGCCTTTCAGACGAGCAGTACTTC.